A selection of T cell receptor beta chains follows, all from one sample in a study of blood T cell repertoires in COVID-19. Measured with immunoSEQ multiplex PCR; TCRdb has only the in-frame clones, and not every one. Seen here are approximately 240,000 clones, about 80% observed once, and the top ten hold 4% to 6%. Sequenced input: peripheral blood. Receptor source: a woman aged 80 or older with active or convalescent COVID-19. CDR3s leave out the opening cysteine and the closing phenylalanine or tryptophan.

v_gene: TRBV19; j_gene: TRBJ2-5; len: 8; CDR3aa: ASSIPPVY
v_gene: TRBV30; j_gene: TRBJ2-5; len: 11; CDR3aa: AWSVQGAGTQY
v_gene: TRBV9; j_gene: TRBJ2-7; len: 13; CDR3aa: ASSVGTSTQPEQY
v_gene: TRBV29-1; j_gene: TRBJ1-2; len: 10; CDR3aa: SVEGTDYGYT
v_gene: TRBV3-1/TRBV3-2; j_gene: TRBJ1-2; len: 15; CDR3aa: ASSQETGGVGFYGYT
v_gene: TRBV27; j_gene: TRBJ2-7; len: 13; CDR3aa: ASSLASGKFYEQY
v_gene: TRBV18; j_gene: TRBJ2-1; len: 12; CDR3aa: ASSPGRRGNEQF
v_gene: TRBV6-5; j_gene: TRBJ1-6; len: 12; CDR3aa: ASRGQGHNSPLH
v_gene: TRBV7-2; j_gene: TRBJ1-2; len: 12; CDR3aa: ASSLLGQGFGYT
v_gene: TRBV30; j_gene: TRBJ2-3; len: 11; CDR3aa: AYGTVRTDTQY
v_gene: TRBV21-1; j_gene: TRBJ2-1; len: 10; CDR3aa: ASRAPRGEQF
v_gene: TRBV19; j_gene: TRBJ1-5; len: 12; CDR3aa: ASTIKQGREPQH
v_gene: TRBV15; j_gene: TRBJ1-3; len: 14; CDR3aa: ATSRDYAGLGNTIY
v_gene: TRBV24-1; j_gene: TRBJ1-2; len: 12; CDR3aa: ATSGLGNNYGYT
v_gene: TRBV28; j_gene: TRBJ1-4; len: 12; CDR3aa: ASSPGQGGEKLF
v_gene: TRBV2; j_gene: TRBJ2-3; len: 14; CDR3aa: ASSAGQGRDTDTQY
v_gene: TRBV6-5; j_gene: TRBJ1-6; len: 10; CDR3aa: ASNTQDSPLH
v_gene: TRBV19; j_gene: TRBJ2-1; len: 14; CDR3aa: ASSSGPGQAVGSQF
v_gene: TRBV5-6; j_gene: TRBJ1-2; len: 14; CDR3aa: ASSLLQGARGYGYT
v_gene: TRBV5-1; j_gene: TRBJ2-2; len: 14; CDR3aa: ASSSTGTRNTGELF
v_gene: TRBV11-2; j_gene: TRBJ2-1; len: 14; CDR3aa: ASSSTTGRTYNEQF
v_gene: TRBV9; j_gene: TRBJ2-3; len: 13; CDR3aa: ASSVATSRGDTQY
v_gene: TRBV6-6; j_gene: TRBJ1-2; len: 12; CDR3aa: ASSYSTGTVGYT
v_gene: TRBV6-1; j_gene: TRBJ2-1; len: 12; CDR3aa: ASSELAGHNEQF
v_gene: TRBV11-2; j_gene: TRBJ1-1; len: 12; CDR3aa: ASSSSPGNTEAF
v_gene: TRBV7-7; j_gene: TRBJ1-1; len: 11; CDR3aa: ASSAGTNTEAF
v_gene: TRBV15; j_gene: TRBJ1-2; len: 13; CDR3aa: ATSRSPSGDYGYT
v_gene: TRBV5-6; j_gene: TRBJ2-7; len: 13; CDR3aa: ASSPQQGASYEQY
v_gene: TRBV6-6; j_gene: TRBJ2-1; len: 15; CDR3aa: ASSPRGGTNSYNEQF
v_gene: TRBV5-1; j_gene: TRBJ2-5; len: 12; CDR3aa: ASSLEPAKETQY
v_gene: TRBV4-2; j_gene: TRBJ2-1; len: 14; CDR3aa: ASSRDGTGSKGEQF
v_gene: TRBV18; j_gene: TRBJ2-3; len: 14; CDR3aa: ASSPNLLGSTDTQY
v_gene: TRBV5-1; j_gene: TRBJ1-2; len: 10; CDR3aa: ASSPDIYGYT
v_gene: TRBV6-2/TRBV6-3; j_gene: TRBJ1-2; len: 14; CDR3aa: ASSPTPGQGSYGYT
v_gene: TRBV5-1; j_gene: TRBJ2-3; len: 13; CDR3aa: ASSLEGARTDTQY
v_gene: TRBV2; j_gene: TRBJ1-2; len: 11; CDR3aa: ASSANEFYGYT
v_gene: TRBV6-5; j_gene: TRBJ1-2; len: 12; CDR3aa: ASRPTGTNYGYT
v_gene: TRBV3-1/TRBV3-2; j_gene: TRBJ1-2; len: 10; CDR3aa: ASSGQGYGYT
v_gene: TRBV20-1; j_gene: TRBJ2-7; len: 10; CDR3aa: SASSRGDEQY
v_gene: TRBV3-1/TRBV3-2; j_gene: TRBJ2-2; len: 12; CDR3aa: ASSSGLPAGELF